The entry below gives a single T cell receptor beta chain sequence along with its context. Germline CDR1 is LGHDT and CDR2 is YNNKEL (reference sequence). V gave up 0 bases and J gave up 2 bases; unmatched junction bases: 7. The CDR3 contains 16 residues. These data belong to a study of blood T cell repertoires in COVID-19. Profiling relied on immunoSEQ multiplex PCR, and the TCRdb table lists in-frame clones only, not all of them. The table lists 95,000 to 150,000 clones, 80% to 90% of them singletons. The genes are TRBV3-1 (or the pseudogene TRBV3-2) and TRBJ2-7; 7 positions match TRBD1. The receptor was isolated from a woman aged 50 to 65 with acute or convalescent COVID-19. The source material was peripheral blood. The CDR3 region has the DNA TGTGCCAGCAGCCAAGATTCGTACAGGGGACCCTACGAGCAGTACTTC. Encoded protein: CASSQDSYRGPYEQYF.